This T cell receptor beta chain came from a study of blood T cell repertoires in COVID-19. Overall study: From T cells, B-cell-depleted T cells, or PBMCs came the material, which was cDNA or gDNA.

How the authors handled the data: Amplifying reference gene primers gave estimates of nucleated cell counts. Assay used: immunoSEQ multiplex PCR; TCRdb lists only in-frame clones, some missing. V and J calls and clone size follow that table, whereas D and trimming were derived from the DNA. The sample has around 140,000 clones; approximately 84% are singletons. The CDR3 runs 15 residues. V was pared by 0 bases and J by 7 bases, with 13 bases between. The V and J genes are TRBV23-1 and TRBJ1-5, with a possible D match to TRBD1 (5 bases). TRBV23-1 is filed as an ORF, its function uncertain. The sequenced sample consisted of peripheral blood. This TCR came from a human donor with acute or convalescent COVID-19. The donor label of this sample is uncertain. The CDR3 region is CASSQSAGNRQPQHF. CDR3 sequence (DNA): TGCGCCAGCAGTCAATCCGCAGGGAACAGGCAGCCCCAGCATTTT.